The rows below give T cell receptor beta chains drawn from one sample of a study of blood T cell repertoires in COVID-19. Produced via immunoSEQ multiplex PCR; TCRdb's table is partial and in-frame only. The table records approximately 67,000 clones, around 82% of them present only once. The sequenced sample consisted of peripheral blood. The receptors were gathered from a man in his 60s with acute or convalescent COVID-19. The CDR3 runs from the conserved cysteine through the conserved F or W. Fields, in order: D gene, J gene, clone size, V gene, CDR3 DNA, CDR3 protein. A D gene is named only where the DNA matches it firmly. For some rows the clone size is stated as once, few or many, or as a class when expanded; others skip it.

>TRBD1|TRBJ1-5|-|TRBV30
TGTGCCTGGACCTCGGGACAGGGAAATCAGCCCCAGCATTTT
CAWTSGQGNQPQHF
>-|TRBJ2-5|once|TRBV5-1
TGCGCCAGCAGAGAGAGTTCGGAGACCCAGTACTTC
CASRESSETQYF
>TRBD2|TRBJ2-5|-|TRBV5-4
TGTGCCAGCAGCGGGGGACTAGCGGGGTGGGGAGAGACCCAGTACTTC
CASSGGLAGWGETQYF
>-|TRBJ1-6|few|TRBV30
TGTGCCTGGAAGAACGAGAGCAGGGTGGGTTCACCCCTCCACTTT
CAWKNESRVGSPLHF
>TRBD1|TRBJ1-4|-|TRBV2
TGTGCCAGCAGTGGACAGGGTGGTGAAAAACTGTTTTTT
CASSGQGGEKLFF
>TRBD2|TRBJ2-7|-|TRBV7-9
TGTGCCAGCAGCTCCGTCGGTGACTGGCAGGGAGGGTACGAGCAGTACTTC
CASSSVGDWQGGYEQYF
>TRBD2|TRBJ2-1|-|TRBV7-9
TGTGCCAGCAGCTCAAGACTAGCGGGGGATGATGAGCAGTTCTTC
CASSSRLAGDDEQFF
>-|TRBJ1-1|few|TRBV10-3
TGTGCCATCAGTGACGGGACTAGAGCTTTCTTT
CAISDGTRAFF
>-|TRBJ2-3|-|TRBV5-4
TGTGCCAGCAGCTTAAGACCGACTGACACAGATACGCAGTATTTT
CASSLRPTDTDTQYF
>TRBD1|TRBJ1-2|once|TRBV12-3/TRBV12-4
TGTGCCAGCAGGAGGGGGCGTAACTATGGCTACACCTTC
CASRRGRNYGYTF
>-|TRBJ1-2|-|TRBV30
TGTGCCTGGAGGGATAGACCGGGCCCCGGGGGAGGCTACACCTTC
CAWRDRPGPGGGYTF
>-|TRBJ2-5|few|TRBV25-1
TGTGCCAGCAGTGTGAGGAGCGAGACCCAGTACTTC
CASSVRSETQYF
>-|TRBJ1-3|-|TRBV10-1
TGCGCCAGCATCCCAGAGGGTCGAGGAAACACCATATATTTT
CASIPEGRGNTIYF
>TRBD1|TRBJ1-2|-|TRBV7-2
TGTGCCAGCAGCCAACAGGGGGCGGCTCACTATGGCTACACCTTC
CASSQQGAAHYGYTF
>-|TRBJ1-2|-|TRBV30
TGTGCCTGGATTGGGGGCAAGGGTGGCTACACCTTC
CAWIGGKGGYTF
>-|TRBJ1-2|-|TRBV19
TGTGCCAGTAGTTGGCAGGGGCTTGGCTACACCTTC
CASSWQGLGYTF
>TRBD1|TRBJ1-2|once|TRBV3-1/TRBV3-2
TGTGCCAGCAGCCAAGGACAGGGGAGCTATGGCTACACCTTC
CASSQGQGSYGYTF
>-|TRBJ1-5|-|TRBV6-5
TGTGCCAGCAGTTCTCCGGGACTGGAGGGGCAGCCCCAGCATTTT
CASSSPGLEGQPQHF
>-|TRBJ1-2|-|TRBV18
TGTGCCAGCTCACCATACGTCCAGACTCCTGCACTAGGCTATGGCTACACCTTC
CASSPYVQTPALGYGYTF
>-|TRBJ2-1|-|TRBV7-9
TGTGCCAGCAGCTTACCCCAGAGGTCAAATGAGCAGTTCTTC
CASSLPQRSNEQFF
>TRBD1|TRBJ1-4|-|TRBV7-9
TGTGCCAGCACCACACCGGGACAGCTCAATGAAAAACTGTTTTTT
CASTTPGQLNEKLFF
>TRBD1|TRBJ1-2|-|TRBV4-1
TGCGCTAGCAGTCCGACAGGGGGGACTAGCTATGGCTACACCTTC
CASSPTGGTSYGYTF
>-|TRBJ2-3|-|TRBV11-2
TGTGCCAGCAGCTTAGGGCGGCCAGCGGGTGCTCGGGATACGCAGTATTTT
CASSLGRPAGARDTQYF
>TRBD1|TRBJ1-6|-|TRBV19
TGTGCCAGTAGTATGAGCCAGGGGGCAAATTCACCCCTCCACTTT
CASSMSQGANSPLHF
>-|TRBJ1-3|-|TRBV30
TGTGCCTGGAGTCCAGGACAGCACTCTGGAAACACCATATATTTT
CAWSPGQHSGNTIYF
>TRBD2|TRBJ2-7|-|TRBV7-2
TGTGCCAGCAGCCGGACTAGCGGTACCTACGAGCAGTACTTC
CASSRTSGTYEQYF
>TRBD1|TRBJ2-5|-|TRBV9
TGTGCCAGCAGCGCCGGGACAGGGTTCCAAGAGACCCAGTACTTC
CASSAGTGFQETQYF
>TRBD1|TRBJ1-3|-|TRBV18
TGTGCCAGCTCACCAGAGAGGGGGCGAGCTGGAAACACCATATATTTT
CASSPERGRAGNTIYF
>TRBD1|TRBJ2-5|-|TRBV7-7
TGTGCCAGCAGCCCAGGACAGGGTGGGTTAGAGACCCAGTACTTC
CASSPGQGGLETQYF
>-|TRBJ2-2|-|TRBV6-5
TGTGCCAGCAGAGCCAACAGGGTGAACACCGGGGAGCTGTTTTTT
CASRANRVNTGELFF
>TRBD1|TRBJ2-7|-|TRBV7-2
TGTGCCAGCAGCAAAGACAGGGCTGGCTACGAGCAGTACTTC
CASSKDRAGYEQYF
>-|TRBJ1-5|-|TRBV30
TGTGCCTGGAGTGGGGAGGATCAGCCCCAGCATTTT
CAWSGEDQPQHF
>TRBD1|TRBJ1-4|-|TRBV3-1/TRBV3-2
TGTGCCACCGGACAGGGCGGGGAAAAACTGTTTTTT
CATGQGGEKLFF
>TRBD1|TRBJ1-5|-|TRBV2
TGTGCCAGCAGGGAGTCAGACAGGGAAAATCAGCCCCAGCATTTT
CASRESDRENQPQHF
>TRBD2|TRBJ2-2|once|TRBV7-2
TGTGCCAGCAGCTTGGGGTCGGGACTAGCGGGGCTAACCGGGGAGCTGTTTTTT
CASSLGSGLAGLTGELFF
>-|TRBJ1-4|few|TRBV7-2
TGTGCCAGCAGCTTAAGGGGTTTTGCAACTAATGAAAAACTGTTTTTT
CASSLRGFATNEKLFF
>-|TRBJ1-6|-|TRBV30
TGTGCGCTGGGGCCAACCCTCCACTTT
CALGPTLHF
>-|TRBJ2-1|-|TRBV6-5
TGTGCCAGCAGTTACTCGTTTTCTACTCCACAGTTCTTC
CASSYSFSTPQFF
>TRBD2|TRBJ2-2|-|TRBV4-3
TGCGCCAGCAGCCAACCCGGGGGGGGCGGCACCGGGGAGCTGTTTTTT
CASSQPGGGGTGELFF
>-|TRBJ1-2|-|TRBV2
TGTGCCAGCAGTGAAGCGCGGACAACCTATGGCTACACCTTC
CASSEARTTYGYTF
>TRBD1|TRBJ2-2|-|TRBV5-1
TGCGCCAGCAGCCCAAGAAGACAGGGGTTGGACATCGGGGAGCTGTTTTTT
CASSPRRQGLDIGELFF
>-|TRBJ1-2|-|TRBV7-9
TGTGCCAGCAGCTTATACTCGGGGGTCTATGGCTACACCTTC
CASSLYSGVYGYTF
>-|TRBJ2-1|-|TRBV21-1
TGTGCCAGCAGCAAATTGGCCGGGAACAATGAGCAGTTCTTC
CASSKLAGNNEQFF
>TRBD2|TRBJ2-3|once|TRBV24-1
TGTGCCACCAGTGATAGGACTAGCGGGGGGTTAGGAGATACGCAGTATTTT
CATSDRTSGGLGDTQYF